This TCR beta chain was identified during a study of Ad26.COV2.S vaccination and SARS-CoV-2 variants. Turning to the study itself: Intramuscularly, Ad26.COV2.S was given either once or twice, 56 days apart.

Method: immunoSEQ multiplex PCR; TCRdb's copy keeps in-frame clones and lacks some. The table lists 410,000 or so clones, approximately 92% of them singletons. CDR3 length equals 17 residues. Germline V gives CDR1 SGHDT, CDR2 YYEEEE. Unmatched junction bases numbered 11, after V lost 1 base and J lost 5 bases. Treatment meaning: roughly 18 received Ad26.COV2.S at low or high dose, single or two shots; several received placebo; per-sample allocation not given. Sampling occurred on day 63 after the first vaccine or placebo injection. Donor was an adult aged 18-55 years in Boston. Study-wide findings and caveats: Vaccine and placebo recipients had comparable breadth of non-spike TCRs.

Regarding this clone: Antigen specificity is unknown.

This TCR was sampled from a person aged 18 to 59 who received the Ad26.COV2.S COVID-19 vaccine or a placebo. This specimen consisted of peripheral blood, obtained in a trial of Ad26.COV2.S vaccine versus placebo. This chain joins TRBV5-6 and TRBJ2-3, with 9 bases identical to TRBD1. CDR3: CASSLRRGQGAGDTQYF. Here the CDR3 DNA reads TGTGCCAGCAGCTTGCGCCGGGGACAGGGTGCAGGAGATACGCAGTATTTT.